The rows below give T cell receptor beta chains drawn from one sample of a study of human T cells and chemical hapten exposure. TCRdb re-analysed the RACE reads in MiXCR, keeping a single row per CDR3 protein. Of under 90,000 distinct CDR3 sequences in the sample, roughly a tenth were seen once. The input for sequencing was whole blood, taken in connection with sensitization to the hapten diphenylcyclopropenone (DPC). These receptors were collected from a woman between 40 and 55 years old with alopecia areata. Some clones in this sample may be carry-over from other donors' samples. Both conserved end residues are part of each CDR3. D genes are given only for firm matches. Clone size is given for some rows only: seen once, a few or many times, or a class if the clone is expanded.

TRBJ2-1 | NA | TRBV27 | TRBD2 | CASSLSSGGLNSYNEQFF | TGTGCCAGCAGTTTATCTAGCGGGGGTTTAAACTCCTACAATGAGCAGTTCTTC
TRBJ1-2 | many | TRBV6-6 | NA | CAIRGNYGYTF | TGTGCCATCAGGGGAAACTATGGCTACACCTTC
TRBJ2-7 | NA | TRBV6-1 | NA | CASIRPSSVGEQYF | TGTGCCAGCATTCGGCCCTCTAGCGTAGGCGAGCAGTACTTC
TRBJ2-1 | NA | TRBV29-1 | NA | CSVARLVTYNEQFF | TGCAGCGTTGCACGGCTCGTCACCTACAATGAGCAGTTCTTC
TRBJ1-6 | few | TRBV6-5 | NA | CASSYSGLLSSPLHF | TGTGCCAGCAGTTACTCGGGCCTACTTTCATCACCCCTCCACTTT
TRBJ2-7 | NA | TRBV6-2/TRBV6-3 | NA | CASTYLGTPYEQYF | TGTGCCAGCACCTACCTGGGCACGCCCTACGAGCAGTACTTC
TRBJ1-1 | few | TRBV11-2 | NA | CASSSTVSPEAFF | TGTGCCAGCAGCTCTACAGTGTCCCCTGAAGCTTTCTTT
TRBJ1-1 | many | TRBV5-6 | NA | CASSPGVTEAFF | TGTGCCAGCAGCCCGGGGGTGACTGAAGCTTTCTTT
TRBJ1-3 | few | TRBV11-2 | TRBD1 | CASSWTGGSGNTIYF | TGTGCCAGCAGCTGGACAGGGGGCTCTGGAAACACCATATATTTT
TRBJ2-2 | few | TRBV7-6 | NA | CASSLSRNTGELFF | TGTGCCAGCAGCTTATCCCGGAACACCGGGGAGCTGTTTTTT
TRBJ2-1 | many | TRBV12-3/TRBV12-4 | TRBD1 | CASSEGTVSSYNEQFF | TGTGCCAGCAGCGAAGGGACAGTCAGCTCCTACAATGAGCAGTTCTTC
TRBJ2-6 | many | TRBV7-8 | NA | CASSGGGLFGANVLTF | TGTGCCAGCAGCGGGGGGGGCCTATTCGGGGCCAACGTCCTGACTTTC
TRBJ2-5 | few | TRBV12-3/TRBV12-4 | TRBD2 | CVSSGWTSGGVTVETQYF | TGTGTCAGCAGTGGGTGGACTAGCGGGGGGGTCACGGTCGAGACCCAGTACTTC
TRBJ1-2 | few | TRBV28 | TRBD1 | CASRTPGQGAGYGYTF | TGTGCCAGCAGAACCCCGGGACAGGGGGCGGGCTATGGCTACACCTTC
TRBJ2-5 | many | TRBV7-2 | TRBD1 | CASRTGTALGTQYF | TGTGCCAGCAGAACCGGGACAGCCTTGGGGACCCAGTACTTC
TRBJ1-2 | many | TRBV7-9 | NA | CASSLDSLYTF | TGTGCCAGCAGCTTGGACTCCCTTTACACCTTC
TRBJ2-7 | few | TRBV4-1 | NA | CASSQGGSLGEQYF | TGCGCCAGCAGCCAAGGAGGCAGTTTAGGAGAGCAGTACTTC
TRBJ1-5 | NA | TRBV12-3/TRBV12-4 | NA | CASSGGGENQPQHF | TGTGCCAGCAGTGGGGGCGGGGAAAATCAGCCCCAGCATTTT
TRBJ2-7 | NA | TRBV5-8 | NA | CASPLNGGTYEQYF | TGTGCCAGCCCCCTTAACGGGGGAACCTACGAGCAGTACTTC
TRBJ1-5 | many | TRBV6-5 | NA | CASKGQGYNQPQHF | TGTGCCAGCAAAGGGCAGGGCTACAATCAGCCCCAGCATTTT
TRBJ2-2 | many | TRBV10-3 | TRBD1 | CAISRFQGALDGELFF | TGTGCCATCAGCCGATTTCAGGGGGCGCTGGACGGGGAGCTGTTTTTT
TRBJ1-1 | few | TRBV11-2 | TRBD1 | CASSFRQGMNTEAFF | TGTGCCAGCAGCTTCAGACAGGGAATGAACACTGAAGCTTTCTTT
TRBJ2-1 | few | TRBV7-6 | NA | CASSLGGEQFF | TGTGCCAGCAGCTTAGGGGGAGAGCAGTTCTTC
TRBJ2-7 | NA | TRBV3-1 | TRBD1 | CASSQGTGGYYEQYF | TGTGCCAGCAGCCAAGGGACAGGTGGTTACTACGAGCAGTACTTC
TRBJ1-2 | many | TRBV4-3 | TRBD1 | CASSQEGQATNYGYTF | TGCGCCAGCAGCCAAGAAGGACAGGCGACTAACTATGGCTACACCTTC
TRBJ1-1 | many | TRBV2 | TRBD1 | CASRTGQGGTEAFF | TGTGCCAGCAGGACTGGACAGGGGGGAACTGAAGCTTTCTTT
TRBJ1-5 | NA | TRBV19 | NA | CASSPLSRNQPQHF | TGTGCCAGTAGCCCACTTTCGCGCAATCAGCCCCAGCATTTT
TRBJ2-5 | many | TRBV12-3/TRBV12-4 | NA | CASSLTGKETQYF | TGTGCCAGCAGTTTAACCGGGAAGGAGACCCAGTACTTC
TRBJ1-2 | few | TRBV7-9 | NA | CASSLQRVEGYTF | TGTGCCAGCAGCTTGCAGAGGGTTGAGGGCTACACCTTC
TRBJ2-1 | NA | TRBV4-2 | NA | CASTHQKGDSNEQFF | TGTGCCAGCACGCATCAGAAAGGGGATTCCAATGAGCAGTTCTTC
TRBJ1-1 | NA | TRBV7-2 | TRBD1 | CASRRTGNTEAFF | TGTGCCAGCAGACGGACAGGGAACACTGAAGCTTTCTTT
TRBJ1-2 | many | TRBV29-1 | TRBD1 | CSVVRGPDYGYTF | TGCAGCGTGGTAAGGGGGCCAGACTATGGCTACACCTTC
TRBJ1-2 | NA | TRBV30 | NA | CAWSAISLDSLYGYTF | TGTGCCTGGAGTGCCATCTCACTCGACAGTCTCTATGGCTACACCTTC
TRBJ2-1 | few | TRBV6-2/TRBV6-3 | TRBD2 | CASSRTSGGLGYNEQFF | TGTGCCAGCAGTAGGACTAGCGGGGGATTGGGCTACAATGAGCAGTTCTTC
TRBJ1-1 | many | TRBV6-5 | NA | CASGEGATPEAFF | TGTGCCAGCGGTGAGGGCGCAACGCCTGAAGCTTTCTTT
TRBJ2-2 | many | TRBV29-1 | TRBD2 | CSVGGIDSLTGELFF | TGCAGCGTCGGGGGGATCGACAGTTTAACCGGGGAGCTGTTTTTT
TRBJ1-1 | many | TRBV2 | TRBD1 | CASSQPGGTEAFF | TGTGCCAGCAGTCAGCCAGGGGGAACTGAAGCTTTCTTT
TRBJ1-1 | NA | TRBV12-3/TRBV12-4 | NA | CASSPIPIGAFF | TGTGCCAGCAGCCCCATCCCTATAGGAGCTTTCTTT
TRBJ1-2 | many | TRBV5-1 | TRBD1 | CASSVPRDSSERSYTF | TGCGCCAGCAGCGTCCCTAGGGACAGCTCCGAAAGAAGCTACACCTTC
TRBJ2-2 | NA | TRBV4-3 | NA | CASRPRSGGGELFF | TGCGCCAGCAGGCCAAGATCTGGGGGCGGGGAGCTGTTTTTT
TRBJ1-6 | many | TRBV25-1 | NA | CASSEFSESSYNSPLHF | TGTGCCAGCAGTGAATTCTCGGAAAGCTCCTATAATTCACCCCTCCACTTT
TRBJ2-7 | many | TRBV3-1 | TRBD2 | CASSHRAGGDEQYF | TGTGCCAGCAGCCACCGAGCGGGGGGGGACGAGCAGTACTTC
TRBJ1-1 | NA | TRBV7-6 | NA | CASSPGAVRGNTEAFF | TGTGCCAGCAGCCCCGGGGCTGTCAGGGGAAACACTGAAGCTTTCTTT
TRBJ1-2 | many | TRBV7-9 | NA | CASSLETGLVNYGYTF | TGTGCCAGCAGCTTAGAGACTGGACTCGTTAACTATGGCTACACCTTC
TRBJ2-3 | NA | TRBV11-2 | TRBD2 | CASSLVGGGAGFTDTQYF | TGTGCCAGCAGCTTAGTAGGCGGGGGGGCCGGGTTCACAGATACGCAGTATTTT
TRBJ1-2 | many | TRBV6-5 | NA | CASSYSRPTDGGYTF | TGTGCCAGCAGTTACTCGAGGCCGACTGACGGGGGCTACACCTTC
TRBJ1-5 | many | TRBV2 | NA | CASSGTDQPQHF | TGTGCCAGCAGCGGAACAGACCAGCCCCAGCATTTT
TRBJ1-2 | few | TRBV5-1 | NA | CASSFRDTNYGYTF | TGCGCCAGCAGCTTCCGGGACACCAACTATGGCTACACCTTC
TRBJ2-3 | few | TRBV5-4 | NA | CASTKGGVSTDTQYF | TGTGCCAGCACTAAAGGTGGGGTTAGCACAGATACGCAGTATTTT
TRBJ1-5 | many | TRBV5-4 | NA | CASSLGGAGQPQHF | TGTGCCAGCAGCTTGGGGGGGGCCGGTCAGCCCCAGCATTTT
TRBJ1-6 | many | TRBV5-1 | NA | CASSLDGASSYNSPLHF | TGCGCCAGCAGCTTGGACGGGGCTAGCTCCTATAATTCACCCCTCCACTTT
TRBJ2-4 | NA | TRBV12-3/TRBV12-4 | TRBD2 | CASSTSGANIQYF | TGTGCCAGCAGCACTAGCGGGGCTAACATTCAGTACTTC
TRBJ2-7 | many | TRBV28 | NA | CASSLRGLPSYEQYF | TGTGCCAGCAGTTTACGGGGGCTGCCCTCCTACGAGCAGTACTTC
TRBJ2-7 | many | TRBV7-2 | TRBD1 | CASSTAGTGYEQYF | TGTGCCAGCAGCACCGCCGGGACAGGGTACGAGCAGTACTTC
TRBJ2-7 | NA | TRBV6-6 | NA | CASSSTRNYEQYF | TGTGCCAGCAGCTCAACTAGGAACTACGAGCAGTACTTC
TRBJ2-3 | few | TRBV4-3 | TRBD2 | CASSSAGTSGDTDTQYF | TGCGCCAGCAGCTCGGCGGGGACTAGCGGGGACACAGATACGCAGTATTTT
TRBJ1-5 | NA | TRBV27 | NA | CASSFTGYQPQHF | TGTGCCAGCAGTTTTACGGGGTATCAGCCCCAGCATTTT
TRBJ2-3 | many | TRBV29-1 | NA | CSVGAPSTDTQYF | TGCAGCGTGGGAGCTCCGAGCACAGATACGCAGTATTTT
TRBJ2-3 | few | TRBV7-2 | TRBD1 | CASSLGGQGQGTQYF | TGTGCCAGCAGCTTAGGGGGACAGGGACAGGGTACGCAGTATTTT